Shown below are 32 T cell receptor beta chains from a single sample sequenced in a study of T cell changes during pregnancy in multiple sclerosis. Sequenced by immunoSEQ multiplex PCR; TCRdb stores in-frame clones only, minus some. The sample includes approximately 90,000 clones, 85% to 95% seen only once; the top ten take approximately 2.2%. The input for sequencing was peripheral blood, taken after pregnancy. Receptors originate from a female donor with multiple sclerosis, enrolled in a pregnancy study.

V is TRBV7-6 and J is TRBJ1-3; the D is unclear. This CDR3 is built from 14 residues. CDR1 and CDR2 (germline): SGHVS, FNYEAQ. V gave up 4 bases and J gave up 6 bases, with 13 bases separating them. CDR3 amino acids: CASSSGLLSNTIYF. CDR3 nucleotide sequence: TGTGCCAGCAGCTCCGGACTCCTTTCAAACACCATATATTTT.

This chain links TRBV7-2 with TRBJ1-4, with D perhaps matching TRBD1 (5 bases). CDR1 and CDR2 (germline): SGHTA, FQGNSA. This CDR3 contains 14 residues. V lost 5 bases and J 5 bases, leaving 12 bases between the germline ends. The CDR3 spells CASSVGQGNEKLFF. The CDR3, as DNA: TGTGCCAGCAGCGTGGGGCAGGGCAATGAAAAACTGTTTTTT.

This clone turned up a few times. The rearrangement joins TRBV4-3 to TRBJ2-5; 8 nucleotides agree with TRBD2. Trimming cost V 0 bases and J 4 bases; bases outside gene matches: 7. The CDR3 extends over 16 amino acids. Germline values: CDR1 LGHNA, CDR2 YSLEER. CDR3 loop: CASSQDSGGTSETQYF. The CDR3 DNA follows: TGCGCCAGCAGCCAAGACAGCGGGGGTACTTCAGAGACCCAGTACTTC.

The chain uses TRBV7-3 and TRBJ2-2; D unresolved. Trimming removed 2 bases from V and 4 bases from J, with 5 bases in between. CDR3 length equals 13 residues. The germline V gene encodes CDR1 SGHTA and CDR2 FQGTGA. For the CDR3, the DNA is TGTGCCAGCAGCTTAGAGCCCACCGGGGAGCTGTTTTTT. The encoded protein is CASSLEPTGELFF.

This clone has a single count. The rearrangement uses TRBV7-8 and TRBJ1-4; D is unclear. CDR1 and CDR2 (germline): SGHVS, FQNEAQ. The CDR3 runs to 16 residues. Trimming left V 2 bases short and J 8 bases short, with 18 bases between. DNA of the CDR3: TGTGCCAGCAGCTTACGGGGTTTACCCCTCCCCGAAAAACTGTTTTTT. Amino acid sequence: CASSLRGLPLPEKLFF.

The chain couples TRBV7-8 to TRBJ2-3; 9 bases match TRBD2. The CDR3 covers 17 residues. CDR1 and CDR2 (germline): SGHVS, FQNEAQ. V shed 5 bases and J 1 base; nucleotides not matched to a gene: 10. CDR3 amino acids: CASSRTWRGGRTDTQYF. The CDR3, as DNA: TGTGCCAGCAGCCGTACGTGGCGGGGGGGCCGCACAGATACGCAGTATTTT.

The CDR3 is CASSQDTGYTEAFF. The DNA of the CDR3 is TGCGCCAGCAGCCAAGATACAGGGTACACTGAAGCTTTCTTT. The chain joins TRBV4-3 to TRBJ1-1, with D tentatively TRBD1 (6 bases). The CDR3 length is 14 residues. CDR1 is LGHNA, CDR2 YSLEER, per germline. Trimming cost V 0 bases and J 3 bases, with 8 bases left between them.

This chain uses TRBV6-5 with TRBJ1-1; 11 nucleotides agree with TRBD1. Unmatched junction bases numbered 8, after V lost 5 bases and J lost 6 bases. The germline V gene encodes CDR1 MNHEY and CDR2 SVGAGI. The CDR3 contains 15 residues. This CDR3 is CASSSSGQGVSEAFF. CDR3 nucleotide sequence: TGTGCCAGCAGTAGCTCGGGACAGGGGGTCTCTGAAGCTTTCTTT.

This clone occurred once. The rearrangement links TRBV6-5 to TRBJ1-2, with 9 bases identical to TRBD1. V gave up 6 bases and J gave up 7 bases; unmatched junction bases: 3. From germline, CDR1 is MNHEY and CDR2 SVGAGI. This CDR3 has 12 residues. The CDR3 loop reads CASSLTGGGYTF. The DNA for the CDR3 is TGTGCCAGCAGCTTGACAGGGGGTGGCTACACCTTC.

This sequence joins TRBV5-3 and TRBJ2-5; a possible D gene is TRBD1 (6 bases). TRBV5-3 is labeled an ORF, and its function is uncertain. V gave up 0 bases and J gave up 2 bases, with 14 bases separating them. The CDR3 sequence is 16 residues long. The CDR3 nucleotides read TGTGCCAGAAGCTTGGGCAGGGGCGGATTTCAAGAGACCCAGTACTTC. Translated, it gives CARSLGRGGFQETQYF.

V gene TRBV12-5 combines with J gene TRBJ2-1; maybe TRBD2 (6 bases). The germline V gene encodes CDR1 LGHNT and CDR2 FRNRAP. V lost 2 bases to trimming and J lost 9 bases, with 17 bases between them. The CDR3 is made up of 15 amino acids. CDR3 bases: TGTGCTAGTGGTTTGTTGGCAGGGTTGACTAGTGAGCAGTTCTTC. The encoded protein is CASGLLAGLTSEQFF.

The rearrangement joins TRBV30 to TRBJ2-7; D unclear. Germline lookup yields CDR1 GTSNPN and CDR2 SVGIG (reference sequence). The V end lost 0 bases, the J end lost 4 bases, and 13 bases lay between the germline ends. This CDR3 is 14 amino acids long. The CDR3 DNA follows: TGTGCCTGGAGTGTACCGGGTTCAAATTACGAGCAGTACTTC. Residues: CAWSVPGSNYEQYF.

The chain employs TRBV21-1 and TRBJ2-1; the table's D gene call, TRBD2, was not cross checked with the DNA. TRBV21-1 is tagged as a pseudogene. CDR3 size: 15 residues. The CDR3 nucleotides read TGTGCCAGCAGCAAAGGCTCCGAAGCACTCAATGAGCAGTTCTTC. As protein: CASSKGSEALNEQFF.

This chain uses TRBV21-1 with TRBJ2-7; the D call of TRBD1 is as the table states it, not checked on the DNA. TRBV21-1 is listed as a pseudogene. The CDR3 length is 17 residues. CDR3 residues: CASSKVATWDSPYEQYF. The DNA of the CDR3 is TGTGCCAGCAGCAAAGTGGCCACTTGGGACAGCCCCTACGAGCAGTACTTC.

The chain recombines TRBV21-1 with TRBJ1-2; the D call TRBD1 from the table was never checked on the DNA. TRBV21-1 is listed as a pseudogene. The CDR3 spans 15 residues. CDR3 in DNA: TGTGCCAGCAGCAAAAGAGCAGGGGGCAACTATGGCTACACCTTC. It is translated as CASSKRAGGNYGYTF.

This clone has only a few counts. This chain links TRBV4-3 with TRBJ1-6; 8 bases are a match to TRBD1. The V segment lost 3 bases and the J segment 7 bases; nucleotides outside the gene matches: 5. Germline V lookup: CDR1 LGHNA, CDR2 YSLEER. CDR3 length: 15 amino acids. The CDR3: CASSHRTGLNSPLHF. Written as DNA, the CDR3 is TGCGCCAGCAGCCACCGGACAGGGCTGAATTCACCCCTCCACTTT.

This sequence joins TRBV5-3 and TRBJ2-2; a possible D gene is TRBD1 (6 bases). TRBV5-3 is marked as an open reading frame, function uncertain. This CDR3 spans 15 amino acids. Deletions cut 0 bases from V and 0 bases from J, with 6 bases between. CDR3 in amino acids: CARSLGTANTGELFF. CDR3 DNA: TGTGCCAGAAGCTTGGGGACAGCGAACACCGGGGAGCTGTTTTTT.

The rearrangement joins TRBV5-1 to TRBJ2-2; 9 nucleotides agree with TRBD2. The junction had 4 bases not matched to a gene; V was cut back by 7 bases and J by 0 bases. Germline CDR1 SGHRS, CDR2 YFSETQ. The CDR3 loop spans 15 amino acids. CDR3 sequence (DNA): TGCGCCAGCGAAGCGGGGGGTTCGAACACCGGGGAGCTGTTTTTT. Protein sequence: CASEAGGSNTGELFF.

This clone showed up just once. The gene calls are TRBV25-1 and TRBJ1-1; D possibly corresponds to TRBD1 (6 bases). The V gene lost 4 bases and the J gene lost 2 bases, with 11 bases spanning the gap. CDR3 size: 14 residues. The germline CDR1 and CDR2 sequences are MGHDK and SYGVNS. CDR3 sequence reads: CASSVTGINTEAFF. CDR3 in DNA: TGTGCCAGCAGTGTTACAGGGATAAACACTGAAGCTTTCTTT.

The rearrangement joins TRBV4-1 to TRBJ1-1; D ambiguous. Germline loops: CDR1 MGHRA, CDR2 YSYEKL. CDR3 length equals 16 residues. The V end was cut by 3 bases, the J end by 1 base, with 15 bases between. For the CDR3, the DNA is TGCGCCAGCAGCCAGGCACATTTGTCCCCGAACACTGAAGCTTTCTTT. Its protein is CASSQAHLSPNTEAFF.

The genes are TRBV4-2 and TRBJ2-3; 10 positions match TRBD2. Unmatched junction bases numbered 12, after V lost 0 bases and J lost 3 bases. Germline CDR1 and CDR2: LGHNA and YNFKEQ. The CDR3 covers 19 residues. DNA of the CDR3: TGTGCCAGCAGCCAAGAAATGGACATAGCGGGGGGTAGGACAGATACGCAGTATTTT. Protein: CASSQEMDIAGGRTDTQYF.

This clone has only one observation. The chain is built from TRBV6-1 and TRBJ2-2; a possible D gene is TRBD2 (5 bases). The V gene's germline CDR1 is MNHNS and CDR2 SASEGT. The germline V and J ends were trimmed by 4 bases and 6 bases, with 12 bases remaining between them. The CDR3 sequence is 14 residues long. The CDR3 DNA reads TGTGCCAGCAGTGTAATCGGAGGCGCCGGGGAGCTGTTTTTT. Translation gives CASSVIGGAGELFF.

The V and J genes are TRBV10-3 and TRBJ1-1, with D unresolved. This CDR3 region has 12 residues. With 8 bases removed from V and 4 bases from J, the gap between germline ends came to 11 bases. CDR1 is ENHRY and CDR2 is SYGVKD in the germline V gene. The CDR3 loop reads CAIRGGITEAFF. Here the CDR3 DNA reads TGTGCCATCCGCGGCGGGATCACTGAAGCTTTCTTT.

CDR3 in DNA: TGCGCCAGCAGCCAAGATAGGGGGAGCCCAGATACGCAGTATTTT. Its protein product is CASSQDRGSPDTQYF. This rearrangement joins TRBV4-3 to TRBJ2-3, with a weak D call TRBD1 (6 bases). Germline values: CDR1 LGHNA, CDR2 YSLEER. V lost 0 bases and J 4 bases, leaving 11 bases between the germline ends. The CDR3 is 15 residues long.

CDR3 sequence: CASGDRSSYNEQFF. The CDR3 DNA reads as TGTGCCAGCGGCGACAGGAGCTCCTACAATGAGCAGTTCTTC. This rearrangement joins TRBV6-1 to TRBJ2-1, with D possibly matching TRBD1 (6 bases). Germline CDR1 MNHNS, CDR2 SASEGT. The CDR3 runs 14 residues. V was pared by 8 bases and J by 0 bases, with 11 bases between.

This clone appeared a single time. The chain joins TRBV10-2 to TRBJ2-1; 11 bases match TRBD1. Per the germline V gene, CDR1 is WSHSY and CDR2 is SAAADI. The length of the CDR3 is 15 residues. V lost 6 bases, J lost 0 bases, and 1 base stayed unmatched. The CDR3 sequence: CASRGTGGSYNEQFF. For the CDR3, the DNA is TGCGCCAGCAGGGGGACAGGGGGCTCCTACAATGAGCAGTTCTTC.

The count of this clone is one. A read error may account for a junction end that differs from germline. The V gene is TRBV7-2, the J gene TRBJ1-3, with 7 bases lining up with TRBD1. The CDR3 is made up of 14 amino acids. CDR1 and CDR2 (germline): SGHTA, FQGNSA. The DNA for the CDR3 is TGTGCCAGCACCTTACAGGGGCTCGGAAACACCATATATTTT. Residues: CASTLQGLGNTIYF. The full variable domain, its missing parts supplied by reference TRBV7-2 and TRBJ1-3, is GAGVSQSPSNKVTEKGKDVELRCDPISGHTALYWYRQSLGQGLEFLIYFQGNSAPDKSGLPSDRFSAERTGGSVSTLTIQRTQQEDSAVYLCASTLQGLGNTIYFGEGSWLTVV.

The CDR3 is CASSYSGVRPYEQYF. The CDR3 DNA follows: TGTGCCAGCAGCTACTCAGGCGTCCGCCCCTACGAGCAGTACTTC. The chain carries TRBV11-3 and TRBJ2-7; the D is unclear. The CDR3 has 15 residues. The V gene's germline CDR1 is SGHNT and CDR2 YENEEA. V shed 4 bases and J shed 2 bases, with 15 bases lying between them.

The chain uses TRBV30 and TRBJ1-5; tentative D call: TRBD1 (5 bases). This CDR3 is built from 13 residues. Trimming took 4 bases from V and 6 from J, leaving 13 bases between them. Looked up from germline, CDR1 is GTSNPN and CDR2 is SVGIG (reference sequence). CDR3 DNA sequence: TGTGCCTGGAATAGGGGAGGGAGTCAGCCCCAGCATTTT. Amino acid sequence: CAWNRGGSQPQHF. Drawing the rest from reference TRBV30 and TRBJ1-5, the complete variable domain is SQTIHQWPATLVQPVGSPLSLECTVEGTSNPNLYWYRQAAGRGLQLLFYSVGIGQISSEVPQNLSASRPQDRQFILSSKKLLLSDSGFYLCAWNRGGSQPQHFGDGTRLSIL.

The V and J genes are TRBV29-1 and TRBJ2-1; 11 bases are a match to TRBD1. Trimming took 0 bases from V and 0 from J; bases not matched to a gene: 13. This CDR3 is 20 amino acids long. From germline, CDR1 is SQVTM and CDR2 ANQGSEA. For the CDR3, the DNA is TGCAGCGTTGAAGAACCTCCGGGACAGGGGGTGGATAGCTCCTACAATGAGCAGTTCTTC. Amino acids: CSVEEPPGQGVDSSYNEQFF.

The V call is TRBV15, the J call TRBJ1-1; D is uncertain. Trimming left V 0 bases short and J 0 bases short, with 26 bases between. This CDR3 has 21 residues. Germline V lookup: CDR1 LNHNV, CDR2 YYDKDF (reference sequence). CDR3 amino acids: CATSRDLKINNLRTMNTEAFF. The CDR3 DNA follows: TGTGCCACCAGCAGAGATTTAAAAATCAACAACCTCAGAACCATGAACACTGAAGCTTTCTTT.

The genes are TRBV11-2 and TRBJ2-7, with 8 bases identical to TRBD2. V lost 1 base, J lost 3 bases, and 8 bases stayed unmatched. CDR3 length: 16 residues. Germline assignment: CDR1 SGHAT and CDR2 FQNNGV. In nucleotides, the CDR3 is TGTGCCAGCAGCTTAGTCCCGGGGGGGCCTAGCTACGAGCAGTACTTC. Residues: CASSLVPGGPSYEQYF. The entire variable domain, with the rest obtained from reference TRBV11-2 and TRBJ2-7, is as follows: EAGVAQSPRYKIIEKRQSVAFWCNPISGHATLYWYQQILGQGPKLLIQFQNNGVVDDSQLPKDRFSAERLKGVDSTLKIQPAKLEDSAVYLCASSLVPGGPSYEQYFGPGTRLTVT.